The present T cell receptor (beta chain) was sequenced within a study of cytomegalovirus exposure and HLA in healthy donors. Overall study: Out of roughly 200 million T cells, an earlier analysis found over 90 million unique TCR beta sequences in total. Findings and limits, study-wide: An Asian-associated ancestry cluster reportedly showed fewer N-insertions than the approximately 690-donor mean in a later analysis. High specificity and sensitivity for cytomegalovirus status were reported for the classifier. Serostatus for CMV was the only available immune exposure information.

As regards this clone: Antigen specificity is unknown.

PCR was performed using 60 Vbeta and 13 Jbeta primers. Only in-frame clones appear in the TCRdb table, and some are missing; sequencing was by immunoSEQ multiplex PCR. The table lists roughly 100,000 clones, around 15% of them singletons. The V and J ends lost 3 bases and 2 bases, in that order; junction bases with no gene match: 1. This CDR3 comprises 15 residues. Germline V gene sequence: CDR1 SGHVS, CDR2 FNYEAQ. Specimen: PBMCs. The receptor was derived from a female donor in good health and CMV-seronegative. The chain joins TRBV7-6 to TRBJ1-3, with 10 bases aligning to TRBD1. The chain's CDR3 is CASSFGTGAGNTIYF. The CDR3 DNA is TGTGCCAGCAGCTTCGGGACAGGGGCTGGAAACACCATATATTTT.